Presented here are 25 T cell receptor beta chains from one specimen sequenced in a study of T cell changes during pregnancy in multiple sclerosis (dated by TCRdb to between 2019 and 2020). The library was made by the immunoSEQ multiplex PCR assay. As stored in TCRdb, this immuneACCESS dataset retains in-frame rearrangements with V and J assigned. A fraction of the clones does not appear; measured against another copy, unresolved V genes explain less than half of the discrepancy, and the remainder lacks a known reason. Across this sample there are around 38,000 clones, with around 92% seen only once. The ten largest account for 0.43% of the sample. The sequences come from CD4+ T cells from peripheral blood mononuclear cells, collected in the third trimester of pregnancy. The receptors come from a female donor in good health, enrolled as a control in a pregnancy study.

This clone occurred once. This rearrangement joins TRBV5-8 to TRBJ1-3; a weak D match, TRBD1 (6 bases). Germline values: CDR1 SGHTS, CDR2 YDEGEE. Between the trimmed V and J ends, which lost 4 bases and 4 bases, there was a span of 15 bases. This CDR3 contains 15 residues. CDR3 loop: CASSRTSTGGNTIYF. The CDR3 DNA sequence: TGTGCCAGCAGCCGAACCTCGACAGGAGGAAACACCATATATTTT.

This sequence joins TRBV6-5 and TRBJ1-1; no clear D. V was pared by 0 bases and J by 4 bases, with 6 bases between. The germline V gene has CDR1 MNHEY and CDR2 SVGAGI. This CDR3 has 13 residues. CDR3: CASSYSRATEAFF. The CDR3 region has the DNA TGTGCCAGCAGTTACTCGCGGGCCACTGAAGCTTTCTTT.

The genes are TRBV19 and TRBJ1-4, with TRBD1 identical over 8 bases. The ends lost 6 bases at V and 7 bases at J; junction bases unmatched: 10. The germline V gene encodes CDR1 LNHDA and CDR2 SQIVND (reference sequence). The CDR3 contains 15 residues. The DNA for the CDR3 is TGTGCCAGTAGGCGGACAGGGAGAGATGCTGAAAAACTGTTTTTT. Translation: CASRRTGRDAEKLFF.

In DNA, the CDR3 is TGTGCCAGCAGTTACGGGGGGACAGGGGCGGAGACCCAGTACTTC. Translated, it gives CASSYGGTGAETQYF. The V call is TRBV6-5, the J call TRBJ2-5; the match to TRBD1 covers 10 bases. The V and J ends lost 2 bases and 5 bases, in that order; junction bases with no gene match: 5. CDR3 length: 15 amino acids. The germline V gene has CDR1 MNHEY and CDR2 SVGAGI.

The CDR3 region is CASSLAQGSNGEQYF. In nucleotides, the CDR3 is TGTGCCAGCAGCTTAGCTCAGGGAAGTAACGGCGAGCAGTACTTC. This chain links TRBV7-8 with TRBJ2-7, with D possibly being TRBD1 (5 bases). There are 15 residues in the CDR3. The germline V gene has CDR1 SGHVS and CDR2 FQNEAQ. The V end was cut by 0 bases, the J end by 6 bases, with 15 bases between. The full variable domain, completed using reference TRBV7-8 and TRBJ2-7, is GAGVSQSPRYKVAKRGQDVALRCDPISGHVSLFWYQQALGQGPEFLTYFQNEAQLDKSGLPSDRFFAERPEGSVSTLKIQRTQQEDSAVYLCASSLAQGSNGEQYFGPGTRLTVT.

The V gene is TRBV7-3, the J gene TRBJ1-6; weak D call: TRBD1 (5 bases). The CDR3 loop spans 14 amino acids. V gave up 5 bases and J gave up 10 bases, with 15 bases separating them. Germline V gene data show CDR1 as SGHTA and CDR2 as FQGTGA. CDR3 sequence reads: CASSRTGGSSPLHF. In DNA form, the CDR3 reads TGTGCCAGCAGCCGCACCGGGGGAAGCTCACCCCTCCACTTT.

The chain employs TRBV9 and TRBJ2-6; 8 positions agree with TRBD1. CDR3 size: 18 residues. V was clipped by 0 bases and J by 0 bases; unmatched bases: 5. Germline assignment: CDR1 SGDLS and CDR2 YYNGEE. The CDR3 nucleotides read TGTGCCAGCAGCGTAGAAAGGACAGGGTACTCTGGGGCCAACGTCCTGACTTTC. Its translation: CASSVERTGYSGANVLTF.

The J gene is TRBJ1-4, the V gene TRBV30; 10 positions agree with TRBD1. Trimming cost V 2 bases and J 0 bases; bases outside gene matches: 9. CDR3 size: 18 residues. The germline V gene encodes CDR1 GTSNPN and CDR2 SVGIG (reference sequence). The CDR3 protein is CAWSWTGGADATNEKLFF. CDR3 nucleotide sequence: TGTGCCTGGAGTTGGACAGGGGGAGCAGATGCAACTAATGAAAAACTGTTTTTT.

This clone was observed a handful of times. The genes are TRBV28 and TRBJ1-6; D remains ambiguous. This CDR3 has 15 residues. Deletions cut 6 bases from V and 7 bases from J, with 16 bases between. The germline CDR1 and CDR2 sequences are MDHEN and SYDVKM. The CDR3 DNA is TGTGCCAGCAGGTCCTGGACTGCAAGGAATTCACCCCTCCACTTT. As protein: CASRSWTARNSPLHF.

The V gene is TRBV5-1, the J gene TRBJ1-3; D not resolved. V lost 4 bases to trimming and J lost 2 bases, with 22 bases between them. Germline assignment: CDR1 SGHRS and CDR2 YFSETQ. The CDR3 contains 18 residues. CDR3 in amino acids: CASSPLLTDTSPGNTIYF. The CDR3, as DNA: TGCGCCAGCAGCCCGCTATTAACCGACACCTCCCCTGGAAACACCATATATTTT.

This rearrangement joins TRBV4-2 to TRBJ2-1, with a weak D call TRBD2 (6 bases). The V gene's germline CDR1 is LGHNA and CDR2 YNFKEQ. This CDR3 comprises 16 residues. The ends were cut back, 0 bases at V and 2 bases at J, with 11 bases in the middle. The CDR3 loop is CASSQEGTAAYNEQFF. DNA for the CDR3: TGTGCCAGCAGCCAAGAAGGGACTGCGGCCTACAATGAGCAGTTCTTC.

The V and J genes are TRBV20-1 and TRBJ1-5; D not resolved. The V gene lost 6 bases and the J gene lost 4 bases, with 7 bases spanning the gap. Germline assignment: CDR1 DFQATT and CDR2 SNEGSKA (reference sequence). CDR3 size: 11 residues. CDR3 residues: CSATQNQPQHF. The CDR3 nucleotides are TGCAGTGCCACGCAGAATCAGCCCCAGCATTTT.

CDR3 coding DNA: TGTGCCAGCAGTGGCAATAGAGAGAGAGGCAATCAGCCCCAGCATTTT. Residues: CASSGNRERGNQPQHF. The chain uses TRBV6-1 and TRBJ1-5; D not resolved. The CDR3 contains 16 residues. Trimming took off 4 bases at V and 2 bases at J, with 15 bases between the two ends. Looked up from germline, CDR1 is MNHNS and CDR2 is SASEGT.

This clone has only one observation. This sequence joins TRBV4-3 and TRBJ2-7; a possible D gene is TRBD1 (6 bases). This CDR3 is built from 14 residues. Germline CDR1 LGHNA, CDR2 YSLEER. Trimming removed 2 bases at V and 4 bases at J, with 12 bases between. The CDR3 spells CASSQRTGKYEQYF. In DNA form, the CDR3 reads TGCGCCAGCAGCCAAAGAACAGGGAAATACGAGCAGTACTTC.

The rearrangement links TRBV6-5 to TRBJ1-1; maybe TRBD1 (5 bases). V lost 6 bases to trimming and J lost 1 base, with 9 bases between them. The germline V gene encodes CDR1 MNHEY and CDR2 SVGAGI. The CDR3 contains 13 residues. In DNA, the CDR3 is TGTGCCAGCAGGTCAACAGGGAACACTGAAGCTTTCTTT. Translation: CASRSTGNTEAFF.

The V gene is TRBV6-1, the J gene TRBJ2-5; D is ambiguous. The CDR3 runs 15 residues. Germline lookup yields CDR1 MNHNS and CDR2 SASEGT. Trimming removed 6 bases from V and 2 bases from J, with 16 bases in between. CDR3 bases: TGTGCCAGCAGCTACCTGCTTGCCACGCAAGAGACCCAGTACTTC. This encodes CASSYLLATQETQYF.

V and J are TRBV11-3 and TRBJ2-3; 13 bases align to TRBD2. The V and J ends lost 4 bases and 4 bases, in that order; junction bases with no gene match: 8. Per the germline V gene, CDR1 is SGHNT and CDR2 is YENEEA. The CDR3 extends over 17 amino acids. The CDR3 spells CASSSTRLAGGPDTQYF. The CDR3, as DNA: TGTGCCAGCAGCTCCACCCGACTAGCGGGGGGCCCAGATACGCAGTATTTT. Drawing the rest from reference TRBV11-3 and TRBJ2-3, the complete variable domain is EAGVVQSPRYKIIEKKQPVAFWCNPISGHNTLYWYLQNLGQGPELLIRYENEEAVDDSQLPKDRFSAERLKGVDSTLKIQPAELGDSAVYLCASSSTRLAGGPDTQYFGPGTRLTVL.

The chain employs TRBV28 and TRBJ1-2; TRBD1 matches 9 bases. CDR1 is MDHEN and CDR2 is SYDVKM in the germline V gene. The CDR3 totals 13 residues. J was trimmed by 2 bases and V by 8 bases; bases with no gene match: 3. CDR3 loop: CASGGQGNYGYTF. The CDR3 DNA sequence: TGTGCCAGCGGCGGACAGGGGAACTATGGCTACACCTTC.

V usage is TRBV6-6 and J usage is TRBJ1-1; 9 positions agree with TRBD1. Per the germline V gene, CDR1 is MNHNY and CDR2 is SVGAGI (reference sequence). J gave up 0 bases and V 5 bases, and 1 base lay outside the gene matches. This CDR3 spans 14 amino acids. The DNA for the CDR3 is TGTGCCAGCAGTGACAGGGGGATGAACACTGAAGCTTTCTTT. Protein: CASSDRGMNTEAFF.

The rearrangement uses TRBV5-4 and TRBJ2-3, with D tentatively TRBD1 (6 bases). Per germline, CDR1 SGHNT and CDR2 YYREEE (reference sequence). CDR3 length: 14 amino acids. The germline V and J ends were trimmed by 5 bases and 1 base, with 11 bases remaining between them. In DNA form, the CDR3 reads TGTGCCAGCAGGGGGAGACAGGGCACAGATACGCAGTATTTT. This gives the protein CASRGRQGTDTQYF.

To note about this clone: The sample has other DNA sequences that encode this CDR3 too. V is TRBV30 and J is TRBJ2-7; 8 nucleotides line up with TRBD2. Germline CDR1 GTSNPN, CDR2 SVGIG (reference sequence). Trimming at V came to 0 bases and at J to 3 bases, leaving 7 bases not matched to a gene. The CDR3 loop spans 15 amino acids. CDR3 sequence: CAWSVRLAGNYEQYF. CDR3 coding DNA: TGTGCCTGGAGTGTACGATTAGCGGGGAACTACGAGCAGTACTTC.

The gene calls are TRBV28 and TRBJ1-6; TRBD1 is a possible D gene (5 bases). Looked up from germline, CDR1 is MDHEN and CDR2 is SYDVKM. Trimming left V 7 bases short and J 7 bases short, with 8 bases between. The CDR3 is made up of 12 amino acids. CDR3 DNA sequence: TGTGCCAGCACCCGGGGGAATTCACCCCTCCACTTT. Protein sequence: CASTRGNSPLHF.

The genes are TRBV4-3 and TRBJ1-1; the D gene is possibly TRBD1 (5 bases). CDR3 length: 15 amino acids. Germline-derived CDR1 and CDR2 are LGHNA and YSLEER. V dropped 3 bases and J dropped 1 base, with 12 bases sitting between them. The DNA for the CDR3 is TGCGCCAGCAGCCACCAGACAGCCCCGAACACTGAAGCTTTCTTT. It is translated as CASSHQTAPNTEAFF.

The CDR3 loop is CASSLGTRSLTGELFF. In nucleotides, the CDR3 is TGTGCCAGCAGCTTAGGGACTAGAAGTCTTACCGGGGAGCTGTTTTTT. V usage is TRBV7-2 and J usage is TRBJ2-2, with 7 bases identical to TRBD2. Per germline, CDR1 SGHTA and CDR2 FQGNSA. The J segment lost 5 bases and the V segment lost 1 base, leaving 7 bases of the junction unmatched. There are 16 residues in the CDR3.

Of note for this clone: Other DNA variants within this sample encode the same CDR3. V and J are TRBV28 and TRBJ2-5; TRBD2 matches 13 bases. The CDR3 is 15 amino acids. The V and J ends lost 3 bases and 2 bases, in that order; junction bases with no gene match: 0. Germline V gives CDR1 MDHEN, CDR2 SYDVKM. The CDR3 loop is CASSLTSGGQETQYF. CDR3 in DNA: TGTGCCAGCAGTTTGACTAGCGGGGGGCAAGAGACCCAGTACTTC.